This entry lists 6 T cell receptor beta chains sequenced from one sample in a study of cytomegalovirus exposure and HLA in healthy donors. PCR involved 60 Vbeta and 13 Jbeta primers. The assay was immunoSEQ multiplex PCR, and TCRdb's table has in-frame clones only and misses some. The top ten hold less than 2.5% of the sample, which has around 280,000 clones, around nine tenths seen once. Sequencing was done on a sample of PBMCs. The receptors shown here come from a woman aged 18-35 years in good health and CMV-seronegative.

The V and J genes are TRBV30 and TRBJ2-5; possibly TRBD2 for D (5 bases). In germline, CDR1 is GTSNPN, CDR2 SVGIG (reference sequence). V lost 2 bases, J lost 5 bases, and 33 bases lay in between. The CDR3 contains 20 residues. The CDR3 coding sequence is TGTGCCTGGAGTTCCCTCAGAGTACAGAGGGTTGAGGGCTCCAAGGAGACCCAGTACTTC. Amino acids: CAWSSLRVQRVEGSKETQYF.

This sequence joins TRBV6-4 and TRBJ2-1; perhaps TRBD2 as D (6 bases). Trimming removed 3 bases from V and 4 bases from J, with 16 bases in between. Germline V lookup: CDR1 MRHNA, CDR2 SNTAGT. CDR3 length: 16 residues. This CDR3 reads CASSERGLSPYNEQFF. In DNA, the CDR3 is TGTGCCAGCAGTGAACGGGGACTCTCACCGTACAATGAGCAGTTCTTC.

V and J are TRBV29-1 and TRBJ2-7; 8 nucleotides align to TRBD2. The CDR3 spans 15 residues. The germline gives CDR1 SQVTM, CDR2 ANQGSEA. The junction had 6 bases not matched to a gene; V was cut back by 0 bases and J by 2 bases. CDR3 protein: CSVEDAGGRAYEQYF. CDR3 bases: TGCAGCGTTGAAGATGCGGGGGGTCGGGCCTACGAGCAGTACTTC.

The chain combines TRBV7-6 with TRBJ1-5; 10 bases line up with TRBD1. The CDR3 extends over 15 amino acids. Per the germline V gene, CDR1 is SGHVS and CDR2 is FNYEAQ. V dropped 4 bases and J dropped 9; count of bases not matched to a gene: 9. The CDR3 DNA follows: TGTGCCAGCAGCTCCTCGACAGGGGGCGTTTGGCCCCAGCATTTT. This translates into CASSSSTGGVWPQHF.

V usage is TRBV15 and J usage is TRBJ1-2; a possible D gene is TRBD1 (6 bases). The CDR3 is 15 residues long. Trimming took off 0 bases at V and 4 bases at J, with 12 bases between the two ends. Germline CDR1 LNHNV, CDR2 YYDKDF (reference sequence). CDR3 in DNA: TGTGCCACCAGCAGAGACGACACAGGGCTCTATGGCTACACCTTC. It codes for CATSRDDTGLYGYTF.

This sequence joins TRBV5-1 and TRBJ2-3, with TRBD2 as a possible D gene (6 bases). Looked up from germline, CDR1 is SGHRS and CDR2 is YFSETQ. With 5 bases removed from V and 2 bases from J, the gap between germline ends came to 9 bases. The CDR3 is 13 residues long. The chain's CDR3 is CASRGGDTDTQYF. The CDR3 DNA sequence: TGCGCCAGCAGGGGAGGTGACACAGATACGCAGTATTTT.